The next 27 T cell receptor beta chains were all read from a single sample in a study of blood T cell repertoires in COVID-19. Produced via immunoSEQ multiplex PCR; TCRdb's table is partial and in-frame only. Here the sample spans approximately 320,000 clones, about 90% being singletons. The sample taken for sequencing was peripheral blood. The receptors here all came from a woman in her 30s with COVID-19, enrolled during active disease.

V gene TRBV14 combines with J gene TRBJ2-3, with no clear D. Germline CDR1 and CDR2: SGHDN and FVKESK. V was clipped by 3 bases and J by 4 bases, with 2 bases between them. This CDR3 has 11 residues. The CDR3 sequence is CASSHADTQYF. The DNA for the CDR3 is TGTGCCAGCAGCCACGCAGATACGCAGTATTTT.

The CDR3 region is CASSLTQGATDTQYF. The CDR3 nucleotides read TGTGCCAGCAGCCTGACCCAGGGGGCCACAGATACGCAGTATTTT. The chain recombines TRBV3-1 (or the pseudogene TRBV3-2) with TRBJ2-3; the match to TRBD1 covers 8 bases. This CDR3 spans 15 amino acids. Germline V gives CDR1 LGHDT, CDR2 YNNKEL (reference sequence). J was trimmed by 2 bases and V by 4 bases; bases with no gene match: 5.

V usage is TRBV5-1 and J usage is TRBJ1-1; a possible D gene is TRBD1 (6 bases). This CDR3 spans 12 amino acids. Between the trimmed V and J ends, which lost 4 bases and 7 bases, there was a span of 11 bases. The V gene's germline CDR1 is SGHRS and CDR2 YFSETQ. The CDR3 protein is CASSNQGSEAFF. CDR3 sequence (DNA): TGCGCCAGCAGCAACCAGGGGAGTGAAGCTTTCTTT. Combining the CDR3 with reference TRBV5-1 and TRBJ1-1 gives the whole variable domain KAGVTQTPRYLIKTRGQQVTLSCSPISGHRSVSWYQQTPGQGLQFLFEYFSETQRNKGNFPGRFSGRQFSNSRSEMNVSTLELGDSALYLCASSNQGSEAFFGQGTRLTVV.

The V call is TRBV2, the J call TRBJ1-1, with D possibly being TRBD1 (6 bases). The germline gives CDR1 SNHLY, CDR2 FYNNEI. The CDR3 is 17 amino acids. Trimming removed 6 bases at V and 4 bases at J, with 24 bases between. The chain's CDR3 is CASSANRVPYDGTEAFF. The DNA of the CDR3 is TGTGCCAGCAGCGCAAACAGGGTGCCCTATGATGGCACTGAAGCTTTCTTT.

V is TRBV11-2 and J is TRBJ2-5; the D gene is possibly TRBD2 (6 bases). This CDR3 comprises 16 residues. Germline CDR1 and CDR2: SGHAT and FQNNGV. The V and J ends lost 2 bases and 2 bases respectively, with 15 bases between them. The CDR3 region has the DNA TGTGCCAGCAGCTTATTCGGGGGAGTGGGGCAAGAGACCCAGTACTTC. Translating gives CASSLFGGVGQETQYF.

A remark on this clone: The junction differs from germline at one of its ends, possibly a read error. This chain links TRBV2 with TRBJ2-7, with D possibly being TRBD2 (5 bases). CDR1 and CDR2 (germline): SNHLY, FYNNEI. The CDR3 has 13 residues. CDR3 in amino acids: CASSYRGRRSENF. Here the CDR3 DNA reads TGTGCCAGCAGTTATCGAGGGAGAAGGTCGGAAAACTTC.

This sequence joins TRBV5-1 and TRBJ2-1; maybe TRBD2 (6 bases). Germline V gene sequence: CDR1 SGHRS, CDR2 YFSETQ. Trimming took 3 bases from V and 2 from J, leaving 12 bases between them. This CDR3 has 15 amino acids. CDR3 sequence (DNA): TGCGCCAGCAGCTGGACTACCCCCACCTACAATGAGCAGTTCTTC. Translation: CASSWTTPTYNEQFF.

The V and J genes are TRBV10-2 and TRBJ2-7; 8 positions match TRBD1. Germline assignment: CDR1 WSHSY and CDR2 SAAADI. J gave up 5 bases and V 8 bases, and 8 bases lay outside the gene matches. The CDR3 totals 13 residues. The CDR3 bases are TGCGCCAGCGAAGGACAGGGTTACGACGAGCAGTACTTC. As protein: CASEGQGYDEQYF.

The chain joins TRBV24-1 to TRBJ1-3; TRBD1 matches 8 bases. Germline V gene sequence: CDR1 KGHDR, CDR2 SFDVKD. The CDR3 totals 15 residues. V trimming: 8 bases; J trimming: 4 bases; junction bases outside the gene matches: 9. The CDR3 loop reads CATKNRTGTGNTIYF. CDR3 in DNA: TGTGCCACCAAAAATCGGACAGGGACCGGAAACACCATATATTTT.

This sequence joins TRBV5-5 and TRBJ2-7; TRBD2 matches 7 bases. V shed 1 base and J 4 bases; nucleotides not matched to a gene: 8. This CDR3 comprises 15 residues. Germline assignment: CDR1 SGHKS and CDR2 YYEKEE (reference sequence). The CDR3 sequence is CASSLTGGGLYEQYF. CDR3 sequence (DNA): TGTGCCAGCAGCTTGACGGGGGGTGGACTGTACGAGCAGTACTTC.

The chain employs TRBV19 and TRBJ2-3, with TRBD2 identical over 7 bases. The V segment lost 4 bases and the J segment 5 bases; nucleotides outside the gene matches: 9. Germline CDR1 LNHDA, CDR2 SQIVND (reference sequence). The CDR3 length is 15 residues. As DNA, the CDR3 is TGTGCCAGTAGTACCCCGGGAGCTAGCGGAGATACGCAGTATTTT. As protein: CASSTPGASGDTQYF.

Of note for this clone: The sample contains more than one DNA sequence encoding this CDR3. V and J are TRBV19 and TRBJ1-1; D not resolved. Trimming shortened V by 8 bases and J by 8 bases, and 9 bases separated the two germline ends. Germline assignment: CDR1 LNHDA and CDR2 SQIVND (reference sequence). This CDR3 region has 10 residues. This CDR3 is CASQNTEAFF. The CDR3 DNA is TGTGCCAGTCAGAATACCGAAGCTTTCTTT.

The genes are TRBV2 and TRBJ2-7; TRBD1 matches at 8 bases. The CDR3 sequence is 14 residues long. Germline V gene sequence: CDR1 SNHLY, CDR2 FYNNEI. Germline trimming cut 5 bases from V and 7 bases from J; bases unmatched to any gene: 10. The CDR3 nucleotides are TGTGCCAGCAGTCGGACAGGGTTGGTGTTGGAGCAGTACTTC. Translating it yields CASSRTGLVLEQYF.

The rearrangement links TRBV6-6 to TRBJ2-2; 8 positions agree with TRBD1. The V and J ends lost 6 bases and 1 base, in that order; junction bases with no gene match: 7. The CDR3 consists of 16 residues. Germline CDR1 reads MNHNY; CDR2 reads SVGAGI (reference sequence). The CDR3 DNA is TGTGCCAGCAGAGAAATGACAGGGGTGAACACCGGGGAGCTGTTTTTT. Translation: CASREMTGVNTGELFF.

This clone has a single count. The chain has TRBV28 and TRBJ2-7; 8 bases align to TRBD2. The CDR3 totals 14 residues. The germline CDR1 and CDR2 sequences are MDHEN and SYDVKM. The trim removed 3 bases at V and 6 bases at J, leaving 7 bases unmatched. The CDR3 loop reads CASSLPAGGGEQYF. DNA for the CDR3: TGTGCCAGCAGTTTGCCAGCCGGGGGGGGCGAGCAGTACTTC.

This chain joins TRBV2 and TRBJ2-7; TRBD1 is a possible D gene (5 bases). The germline V gene encodes CDR1 SNHLY and CDR2 FYNNEI. The CDR3 is 14 amino acids. V shed 7 bases and J shed 5 bases, with 18 bases lying between them. DNA of the CDR3: TGTGCCAGCACCCGACAGAGTCTAAGGGACGAGCAGTACTTC. Translation gives CASTRQSLRDEQYF.

This chain links TRBV11-2 with TRBJ2-6; tentative D call: TRBD1 (5 bases). Germline CDR1 and CDR2: SGHAT and FQNNGV. V was pared by 0 bases and J by 0 bases, with 9 bases between. This CDR3 contains 17 residues. Here the CDR3 reads CASSLERGHSGANVLTF. The CDR3 DNA reads TGTGCCAGCAGCTTAGAAAGGGGCCACTCTGGGGCCAACGTCCTGACTTTC.

This chain links TRBV7-8 with TRBJ2-2; 7 positions match TRBD2. Germline V gene sequence: CDR1 SGHVS, CDR2 FQNEAQ. V shed 3 bases, J shed 0 bases, and the junction held 7 bases outside the gene matches. The CDR3 runs 17 residues. The CDR3 DNA sequence: TGTGCCAGCAGCTTTTTGGCGGGGGAAACGAACACCGGGGAGCTGTTTTTT. Protein: CASSFLAGETNTGELFF.

This clone was seen once. The chain recombines TRBV28 with TRBJ1-5, with 9 bases matching TRBD1. Looked up from germline, CDR1 is MDHEN and CDR2 is SYDVKM. The CDR3 has 16 amino acids. V was pared by 5 bases and J by 0 bases, with 5 bases of the junction left unmatched. CDR3: CASSPRDRVSNQPQHF. CDR3 DNA: TGTGCCAGCAGTCCACGGGACAGGGTTAGCAATCAGCCCCAGCATTTT.

CDR3 sequence (DNA): TGTGCCAGCAGTGACCGAGGAGGGAACAATGAGCAGTTCTTC. It is translated as CASSDRGGNNEQFF. The chain carries TRBV6-4 and TRBJ2-1; tentative D call: TRBD2 (6 bases). Trimming stripped 2 bases from V and 5 bases from J, with 10 bases between. Germline CDR1 reads MRHNA; CDR2 reads SNTAGT. This CDR3 has 14 residues.

The J gene is TRBJ2-1, the V gene TRBV6-1, with D unresolved. The CDR3 is 15 amino acids. Deletions cut 3 bases from V and 3 bases from J, with 12 bases between. Germline loops: CDR1 MNHNS, CDR2 SASEGT. CDR3 bases: TGTGCCAGCAGTGAGGGCTTCTTCTACTACAATGAGCAGTTCTTC. This codes for CASSEGFFYYNEQFF.

The chain carries TRBV28 and TRBJ1-2, with D unclear. V was clipped by 6 bases and J by 4 bases, with 12 bases between them. Per germline, CDR1 MDHEN and CDR2 SYDVKM. CDR3 size: 13 residues. CDR3 sequence reads: CASRETLFYGYTF. CDR3 DNA: TGTGCCAGCAGGGAGACCCTATTCTATGGCTACACCTTC.

This clone was detected only once. The chain combines TRBV4-1 with TRBJ1-1, with D uncertain. V was clipped by 1 base and J by 4 bases, with 13 bases between them. The CDR3 sequence is 15 residues long. Germline V lookup: CDR1 MGHRA, CDR2 YSYEKL. In DNA, the CDR3 is TGCGCCAGCAGCCAAGGGGCGGTGCGGGGCACTGAAGCTTTCTTT. Translated: CASSQGAVRGTEAFF.

The chain employs TRBV7-8 and TRBJ2-7, with D possibly being TRBD2 (5 bases). Germline V gene sequence: CDR1 SGHVS, CDR2 FQNEAQ. V was trimmed by 10 bases and J by 2 bases, leaving 18 bases between them. This CDR3 region has 14 residues. CDR3 coding DNA: TGTGCCACCCGGCGAGAGGGAAAAACCTACGAGCAGTACTTC. It is translated as CATRREGKTYEQYF.

The rearrangement joins TRBV7-9 to TRBJ2-7, with 7 bases fitting TRBD1. This CDR3 has 14 amino acids. The V segment lost 3 bases and the J segment 2 bases; nucleotides outside the gene matches: 4. From germline, CDR1 is SEHNR and CDR2 FQNEAQ (reference sequence). As DNA, the CDR3 is TGTGCCAGCAGCTTCGGGACAGTAGCCTACGAGCAGTACTTC. Translating it yields CASSFGTVAYEQYF.

The chain links TRBV10-2 to TRBJ2-3; 11 bases are shared with TRBD2. V gave up 5 bases and J gave up 5 bases; unmatched junction bases: 6. From germline, CDR1 is WSHSY and CDR2 SAAADI. The CDR3 has 15 residues. The CDR3 DNA reads TGCGCCAGCAGTTCGTCTAGCGGGGGGAAAGATACGCAGTATTTT. Its translation: CASSSSSGGKDTQYF.

This chain joins TRBV5-1 and TRBJ2-1; 13 bases are shared with TRBD2. V shed 4 bases and J 7 bases; nucleotides not matched to a gene: 8. The V gene's germline CDR1 is SGHRS and CDR2 YFSETQ. The CDR3 is 16 residues long. The CDR3 sequence is CASSATGTSGANEQFF. CDR3 sequence (DNA): TGCGCCAGCAGCGCGACCGGGACTAGCGGGGCAAATGAGCAGTTCTTC.